The entry below gives a single T cell receptor beta chain sequence along with its context. As yet, its antigen is unknown. This was the immunoSEQ version 4 assay in survey mode. TCRdb's copy holds only in-frame clones and misses some; the assay was immunoSEQ multiplex PCR. The sample has 40,000 or so clones; roughly 90% are singletons. The data belong to a study of persistence of HIV-infected CD4 T cells. Study-level points and caveats: Antigen-responding cells were enriched for degenerate expanded CDR3beta sequences.

Anti-CD3/anti-CD28 beads served as a nonspecific positive control stimulus. Sorting selected CD4+ T cells upregulating both CD40 ligand and CD69. These HIV-1-infected adults initiated suppressive ART in chronic infection. Donors had undetectable plasma HIV-1 RNA, under 50 copies/mL, for 4+ years. Stimulated PBMCs had first been depleted of CD8+ T cells. This CDR3 is built from 15 residues. Per the germline V gene, CDR1 is LNHDA and CDR2 is SQIVND (reference sequence). V lost 4 bases to trimming and J lost 0 bases, with 10 bases between them. The chain employs TRBV19 and TRBJ2-1; possible D gene TRBD1, 5 bases. The sequences come from CD4+ T cells sorted from PBMCs after approximately 18-hour stimulation, collected from a patient who received antiretroviral therapy. This receptor was obtained from an adult man with HIV who was CMV-seropositive. The CDR3 here is CASSRGQSSYNEQFF. The CDR3, as DNA: TGTGCCAGTAGTAGGGGCCAAAGCTCCTACAATGAGCAGTTCTTC.